This T cell receptor (beta chain) is drawn from a study of T-cell reconstitution after alpha-beta-depleted transplantation in children. The CDR3 has 12 amino acids. Per the germline V gene, CDR1 is SGHRS and CDR2 is YFSETQ. Trimming cost V 6 bases and J 7 bases, with 13 bases left between them. For TCRbeta, the library was prepared with unique molecular identifiers. A single record per CDR3 protein comes from TCRdb applying MiXCR to the PCR reads. This sample yields more than 200,000 distinct CDR3 sequences, of which about 8.8% are seen a single time; less than 6% belongs to the top ten. This clonotype was observed at least ten times.

The starting material was PBMCs from the stem cell graft donor, obtained from the stem cell graft. The receptor comes from a human donor who donated a stem cell graft to a child with SCID. The chain couples TRBV5-1 to TRBJ1-1, with D possibly TRBD1 on 6 matching bases. The CDR3 DNA sequence: TGCGCCAGCAATGGAGGGGGTGGTGAAGCTTTCTTT. Its protein is CASNGGGGEAFF.